Sequencing of this TCR beta chain was carried out in a study of T cell repertoires in cytomegalovirus infection. Overall study context: CMV infection and matching HLA type were both indicated by public TCR beta signatures. Broader study findings: CMV carriers having the relevant HLA were flagged by cumulative public TCR beta family frequency. HLA-C-restricted CMV clonotypes gave the most frequent clonotype in two of eight donors.

Germline V CDR1 and CDR2: LNHDA, SQIVND (reference sequence). V was pared by 6 bases and J by 5 bases, with 8 bases of the junction left unmatched. The CDR3 length is 16 residues. TCRdb re-called the reads with MiXCR, one entry per CDR3 protein. The data contain more than 650,000 distinct CDR3 sequences, 35% of them singletons. This clonotype was observed a few times. Its antigen is not known. Sequencing was carried out using PBMCs. This sequence originates from a human donor in good health (CMV status not recorded). Some clones in this sample may be carry-over from other donors' samples. This rearrangement joins TRBV19 to TRBJ1-5, with 12 bases identical to TRBD1. CDR3 DNA: TGTGCCAGTAGCGGACCGGGACAGGGGGCCTATCAGCCCCAGCATTTT. Its translation: CASSGPGQGAYQPQHF.